The clone carrying this TCR beta chain is medium-sized in the sample. Its antigen is as yet unknown. The V end lost 5 bases, the J end lost 6 bases, and 20 bases lay between the germline ends. The CDR3 is 15 residues long. Germline V gene data show CDR1 as SGHAT and CDR2 as FQNNGV. Per the study methods: For papillary thyroid cancer, a distant-metastasis classifier was constructed from CDR3 differences observed across clinicopathological groups. TCRdb re-called clones via MiXCR from the PCR reads. The V and J calls here are based on TCRdb, not the publication. The sample has around 23,000 clones, about 30% seen once. The data are from a study of metastatic and nonmetastatic thyroid tumors. Study-wide context: The comparison covered peripheral blood and tumor or nodule tissue in malignant and benign thyroid patients. General observations from the study: According to reports, the diversity of TCR beta was significantly higher in malignant thyroid tumors than in benign nodules, and this held in both blood and tumor samples.

There were no patients who had received any treatment before thyroid surgery. The sequencing input was blood. The V gene is TRBV11-2, the J gene TRBJ2-7, with unresolved D. The sequence was collected from a female donor with papillary thyroid cancer or a benign thyroid nodule (not recorded which). Some clones in this sample may be carry-over from other donors' samples. The CDR3 nucleotides are TGTGCCAGCAGCCTCCTTACGGTCCTCCCGGGCGAGCAGTACTTC. Translated: CASSLLTVLPGEQYF.